These T cell receptor beta chains were read from a single sample in a study of HIV-infected children after antiretroviral therapy interruption. One entry per CDR3 protein, called by TCRdb with MiXCR from the 3' RACE reads. Of some 51,000 distinct CDR3 sequences listed, 4.3% are singletons. Sequencing was performed on CD45RA+ CD4+ T cells from PBMCs, pooled from several time points, taken from a donor given antiretroviral therapy, either interrupted or continuous. These receptors originate from a pool of human donors with HIV. CDR3s include the opening cysteine and the closing phenylalanine or tryptophan. Fields, in order: J gene, V gene, D gene, clone size, CDR3 protein, CDR3 DNA. D genes are given only for firm matches. Only part of the rows carry a size: once, few, many, or a class if the clone is expanded.

>TRBJ1-5|TRBV12-3/TRBV12-4|-|many
CASSLWENQPQHF
TGTGCCAGCAGTTTATGGGAGAATCAGCCCCAGCATTTT
>TRBJ2-1|TRBV5-1|-|many
CASSLNTNEQFF
TGCGCCAGCAGCTTGAACACAAATGAGCAGTTCTTC
>TRBJ1-1|TRBV4-2|TRBD1|many
CASSQDGTGGTEAFF
TGTGCCAGCAGCCAAGATGGGACAGGGGGCACTGAAGCTTTCTTT
>TRBJ2-4|TRBV6-6|TRBD1|many
CASSKRGDRSDIQYF
TGTGCCAGCAGTAAAAGGGGGGACAGGTCAGACATTCAGTACTTC
>TRBJ2-5|TRBV7-6|-|many
CASSAAGTPETQYF
TGTGCCAGCAGCGCGGCCGGGACCCCAGAGACCCAGTACTTC
>TRBJ1-6|TRBV11-3|TRBD1|many
CASSSSGGVSPLHF
TGTGCCAGCAGCTCCTCAGGGGGCGTTTCACCCCTCCACTTT
>TRBJ1-2|TRBV6-6|TRBD1|many
CASRGQGTNSDYTF
TGTGCCAGCAGGGGACAGGGGACAAACTCCGACTACACCTTC
>TRBJ2-5|TRBV5-4|TRBD1|many
CASSLVDRGQETQYF
TGTGCCAGCAGCTTGGTTGACAGGGGGCAAGAGACCCAGTACTTC
>TRBJ2-7|TRBV6-6|-|few
CASSYSRRWYF
TGTGCCAGCAGTTACTCGCGACGGTGGTACTTC
>TRBJ1-5|TRBV24-1|TRBD1|many
CATRGRGSNQPQHF
TGTGCCACCCGCGGCAGGGGGAGCAATCAGCCCCAGCATTTT
>TRBJ2-3|TRBV4-1|-|many
CASSQESGGGDTQYF
TGCGCCAGCAGCCAAGAATCCGGGGGCGGGGATACGCAGTATTTT
>TRBJ1-1|TRBV7-4|-|few
CASSLPGLTEAFF
TGTGCCAGCAGCTTACCAGGGCTCACTGAAGCTTTCTTT
>TRBJ2-5|TRBV6-5|-|-
CASSAGADQETQYF
TGTGCCAGCAGCGCAGGGGCCGACCAAGAGACCCAGTACTTC
>TRBJ2-7|TRBV12-3/TRBV12-4|TRBD2|many
CASREGLGEQYF
TGTGCCAGTAGGGAGGGGCTGGGCGAGCAGTACTTC
>TRBJ1-4|TRBV28|-|many
CASSSGIATNEKLFF
TGTGCCAGCAGTTCGGGGATTGCAACTAATGAAAAACTGTTTTTT